The present entry profiles one TCR beta chain with its context. The antigen is unknown. The sample is drawn from a study of shared clonotypes between healthy human individuals. Study-level points and caveats: Among non-shared clonotypes, generation probabilities were lower than among those shared by all four donors.

Sequencing used immunoSEQ multiplex PCR; TCRdb keeps in-frame clones, though not all of them. The data hold nearly 1 million clones, with more than 75% observed a single time. This clonotype was obtained from a man between 18 and 29 years old in good health. The specimen sequenced was memory CD4+ T cells sorted from blood. As for subset: CD45RA-negative fraction.

The chain's CDR3 is CADPGVAGGYEQYF. CDR3 DNA sequence: TGCGCCGACCCCGGGGTAGCGGGAGGTTACGAGCAGTACTTC. V gene TRBV4-3 combines with J gene TRBJ2-7; 10 positions agree with TRBD2. The J segment lost 4 bases and the V segment lost 11 bases, leaving 11 bases of the junction unmatched. The germline V gene encodes CDR1 LGHNA and CDR2 YSLEER. This CDR3 region has 14 residues.